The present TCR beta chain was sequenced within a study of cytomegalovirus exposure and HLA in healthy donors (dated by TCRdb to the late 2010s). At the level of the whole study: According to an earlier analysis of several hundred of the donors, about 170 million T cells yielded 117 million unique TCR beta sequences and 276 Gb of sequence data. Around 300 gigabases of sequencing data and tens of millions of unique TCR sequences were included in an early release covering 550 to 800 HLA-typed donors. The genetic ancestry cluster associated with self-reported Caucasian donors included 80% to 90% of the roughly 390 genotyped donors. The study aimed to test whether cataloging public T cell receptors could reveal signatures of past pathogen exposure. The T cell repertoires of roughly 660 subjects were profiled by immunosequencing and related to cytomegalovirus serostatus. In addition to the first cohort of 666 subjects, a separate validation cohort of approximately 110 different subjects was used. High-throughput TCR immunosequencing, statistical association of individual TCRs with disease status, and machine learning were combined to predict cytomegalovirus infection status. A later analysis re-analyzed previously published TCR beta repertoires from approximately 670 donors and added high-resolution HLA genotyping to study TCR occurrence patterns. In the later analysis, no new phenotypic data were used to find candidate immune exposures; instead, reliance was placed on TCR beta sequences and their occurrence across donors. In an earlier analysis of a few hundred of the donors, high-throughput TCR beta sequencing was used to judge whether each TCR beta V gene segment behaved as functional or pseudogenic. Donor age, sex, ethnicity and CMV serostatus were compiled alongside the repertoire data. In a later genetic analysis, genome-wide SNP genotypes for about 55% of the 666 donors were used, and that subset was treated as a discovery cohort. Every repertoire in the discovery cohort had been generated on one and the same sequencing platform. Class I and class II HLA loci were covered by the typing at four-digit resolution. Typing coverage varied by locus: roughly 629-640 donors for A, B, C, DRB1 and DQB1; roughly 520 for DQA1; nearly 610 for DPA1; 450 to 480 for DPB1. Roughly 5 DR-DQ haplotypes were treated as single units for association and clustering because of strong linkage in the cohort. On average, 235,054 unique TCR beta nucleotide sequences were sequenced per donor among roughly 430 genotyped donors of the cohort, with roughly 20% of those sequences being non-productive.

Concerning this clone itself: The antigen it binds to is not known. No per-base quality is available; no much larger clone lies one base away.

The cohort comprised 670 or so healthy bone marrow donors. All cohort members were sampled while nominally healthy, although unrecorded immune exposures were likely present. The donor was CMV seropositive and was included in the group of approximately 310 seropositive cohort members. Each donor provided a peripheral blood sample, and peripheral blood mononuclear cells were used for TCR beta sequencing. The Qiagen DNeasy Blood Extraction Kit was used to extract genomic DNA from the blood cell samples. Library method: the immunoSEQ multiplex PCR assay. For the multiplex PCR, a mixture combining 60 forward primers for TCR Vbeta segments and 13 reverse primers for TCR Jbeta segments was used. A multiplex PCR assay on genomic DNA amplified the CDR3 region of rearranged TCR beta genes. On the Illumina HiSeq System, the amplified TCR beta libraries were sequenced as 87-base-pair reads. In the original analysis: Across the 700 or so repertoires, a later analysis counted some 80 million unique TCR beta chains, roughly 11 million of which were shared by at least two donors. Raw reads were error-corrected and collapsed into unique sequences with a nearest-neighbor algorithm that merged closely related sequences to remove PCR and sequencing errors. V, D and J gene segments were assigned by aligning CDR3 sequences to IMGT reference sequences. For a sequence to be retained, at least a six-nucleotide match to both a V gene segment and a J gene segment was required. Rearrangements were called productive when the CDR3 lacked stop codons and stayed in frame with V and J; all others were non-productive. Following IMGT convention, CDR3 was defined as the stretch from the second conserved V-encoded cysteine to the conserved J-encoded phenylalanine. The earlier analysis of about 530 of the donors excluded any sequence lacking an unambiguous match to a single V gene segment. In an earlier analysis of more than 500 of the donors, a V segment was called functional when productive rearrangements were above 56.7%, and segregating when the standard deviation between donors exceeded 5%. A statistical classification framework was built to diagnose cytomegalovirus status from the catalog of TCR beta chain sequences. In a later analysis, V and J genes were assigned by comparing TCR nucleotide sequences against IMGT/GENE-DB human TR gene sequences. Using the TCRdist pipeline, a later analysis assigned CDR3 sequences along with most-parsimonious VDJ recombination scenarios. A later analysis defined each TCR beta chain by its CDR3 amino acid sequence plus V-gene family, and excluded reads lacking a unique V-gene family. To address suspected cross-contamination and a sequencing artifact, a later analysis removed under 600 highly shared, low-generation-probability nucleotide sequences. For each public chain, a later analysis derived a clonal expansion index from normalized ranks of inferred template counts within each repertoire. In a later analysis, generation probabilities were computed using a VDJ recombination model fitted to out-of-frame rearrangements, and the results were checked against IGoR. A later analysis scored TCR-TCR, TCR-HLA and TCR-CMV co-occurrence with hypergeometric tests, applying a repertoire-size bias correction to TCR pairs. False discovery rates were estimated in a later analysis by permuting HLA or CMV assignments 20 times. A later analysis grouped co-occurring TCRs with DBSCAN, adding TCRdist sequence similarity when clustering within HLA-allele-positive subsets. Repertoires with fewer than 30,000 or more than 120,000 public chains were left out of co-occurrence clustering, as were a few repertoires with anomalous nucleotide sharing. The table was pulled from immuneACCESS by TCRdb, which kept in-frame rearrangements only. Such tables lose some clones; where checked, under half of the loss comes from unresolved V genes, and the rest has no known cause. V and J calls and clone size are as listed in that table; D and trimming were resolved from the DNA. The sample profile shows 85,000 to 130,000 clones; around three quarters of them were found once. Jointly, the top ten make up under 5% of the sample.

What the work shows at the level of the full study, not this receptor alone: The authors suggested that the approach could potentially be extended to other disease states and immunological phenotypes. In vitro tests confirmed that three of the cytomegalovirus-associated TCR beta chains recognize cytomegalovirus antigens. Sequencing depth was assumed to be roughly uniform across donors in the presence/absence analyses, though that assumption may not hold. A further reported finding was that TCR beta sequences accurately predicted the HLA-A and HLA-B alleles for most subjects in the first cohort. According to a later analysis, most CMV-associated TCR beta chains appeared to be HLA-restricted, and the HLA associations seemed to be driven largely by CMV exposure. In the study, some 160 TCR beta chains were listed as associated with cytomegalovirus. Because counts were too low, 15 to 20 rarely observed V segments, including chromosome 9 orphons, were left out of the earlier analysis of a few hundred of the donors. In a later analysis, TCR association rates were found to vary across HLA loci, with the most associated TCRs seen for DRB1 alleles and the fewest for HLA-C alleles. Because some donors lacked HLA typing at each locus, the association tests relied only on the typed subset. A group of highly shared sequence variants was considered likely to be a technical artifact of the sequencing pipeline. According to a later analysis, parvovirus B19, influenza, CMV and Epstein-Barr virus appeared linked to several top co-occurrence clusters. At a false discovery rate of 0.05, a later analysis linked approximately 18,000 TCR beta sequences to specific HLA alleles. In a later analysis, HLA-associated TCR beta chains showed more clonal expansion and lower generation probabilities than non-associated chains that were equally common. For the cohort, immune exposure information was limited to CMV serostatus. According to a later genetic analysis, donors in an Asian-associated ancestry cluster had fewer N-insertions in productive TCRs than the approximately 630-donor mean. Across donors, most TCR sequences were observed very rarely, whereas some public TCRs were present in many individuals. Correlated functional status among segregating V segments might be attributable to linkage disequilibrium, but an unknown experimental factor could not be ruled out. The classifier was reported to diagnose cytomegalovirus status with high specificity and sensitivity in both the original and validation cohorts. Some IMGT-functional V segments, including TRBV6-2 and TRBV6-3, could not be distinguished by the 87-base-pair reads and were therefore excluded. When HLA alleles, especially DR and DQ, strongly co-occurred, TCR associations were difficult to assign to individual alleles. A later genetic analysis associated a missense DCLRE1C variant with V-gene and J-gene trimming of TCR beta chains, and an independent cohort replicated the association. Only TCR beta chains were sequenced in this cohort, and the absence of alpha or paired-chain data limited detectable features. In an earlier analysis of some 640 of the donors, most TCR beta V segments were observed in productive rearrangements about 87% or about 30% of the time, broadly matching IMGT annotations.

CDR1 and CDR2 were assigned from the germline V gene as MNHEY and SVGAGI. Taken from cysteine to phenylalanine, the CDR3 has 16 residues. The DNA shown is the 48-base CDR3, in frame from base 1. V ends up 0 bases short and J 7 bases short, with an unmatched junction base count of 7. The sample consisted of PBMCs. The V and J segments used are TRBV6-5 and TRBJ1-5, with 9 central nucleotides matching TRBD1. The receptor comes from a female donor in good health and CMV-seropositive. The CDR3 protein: CASSYSYRGRGQPQHF. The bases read TGTGCCAGCAGTTACTCGTACAGGGGGCGAGGGCAGCCCCAGCATTTT.